This T cell receptor beta chain emerged from a study of CD8 T cells in ankylosing spondylitis. Study-level findings and limits: One TCR beta motif, made up of under ten highly homologous variants, appeared characteristic of ankylosing spondylitis blood.

A remark on this clonotype: Its antigen is as yet unknown.

This CDR3 region has 14 residues. V lost 1 base, J lost 9 bases, and 13 bases lay in between. Germline V CDR1 and CDR2: DFQATT, SNEGSKA (reference sequence). TCRdb re-called the 5' RACE reads with MiXCR, one entry per CDR3 protein. The sample carries roughly 350,000 distinct CDR3 sequences, roughly 8% recorded once. Sequenced: blood, either unsorted or a sorted T cell fraction (not recorded which). This rearrangement joins TRBV20-1 to TRBJ1-6; D is possibly TRBD1 (5 bases). This receptor was taken from a male donor with ankylosing spondylitis. The CDR3 region is CSARVAGYGSPLHF. In nucleotides, the CDR3 is TGCAGTGCTAGAGTGGCAGGGTACGGTTCACCCCTCCACTTT.